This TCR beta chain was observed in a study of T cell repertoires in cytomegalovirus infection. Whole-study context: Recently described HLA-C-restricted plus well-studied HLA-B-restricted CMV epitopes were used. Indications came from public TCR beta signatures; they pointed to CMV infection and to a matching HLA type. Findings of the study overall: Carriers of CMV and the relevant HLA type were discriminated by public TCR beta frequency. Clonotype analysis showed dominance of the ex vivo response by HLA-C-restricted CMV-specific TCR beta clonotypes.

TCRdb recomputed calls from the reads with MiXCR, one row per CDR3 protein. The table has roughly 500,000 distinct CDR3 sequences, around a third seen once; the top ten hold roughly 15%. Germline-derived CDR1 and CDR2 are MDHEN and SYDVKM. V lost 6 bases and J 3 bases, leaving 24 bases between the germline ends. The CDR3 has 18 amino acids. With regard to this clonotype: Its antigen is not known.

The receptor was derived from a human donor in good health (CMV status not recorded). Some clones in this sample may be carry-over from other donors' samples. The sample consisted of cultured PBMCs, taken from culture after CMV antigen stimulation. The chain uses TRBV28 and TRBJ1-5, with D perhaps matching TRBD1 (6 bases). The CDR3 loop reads CASSFYAGTPNFNQPQHF. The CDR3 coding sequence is TGTGCCAGCAGCTTTTACGCCGGGACACCAAACTTCAATCAGCCCCAGCATTTT. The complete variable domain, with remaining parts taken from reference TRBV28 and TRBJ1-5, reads DVKVTQSSRYLVKRTGEKVFLECVQDMDHENMFWYRQDPGLGLRLIYFSYDVKMKEKGDIPEGYSVSREKKERFSLILESASTNQTSMYLCASSFYAGTPNFNQPQHFGDGTRLSIL.